This T cell receptor (beta chain) came from a study of shared T cell receptors in the human thymus. Germline CDR1 and CDR2: SGHVS and FQNEAQ. Trimming removed 1 base from V and 5 bases from J, with 8 bases in between. CDR3 length equals 13 residues. The data were produced by immunoSEQ multiplex PCR, yet TCRdb's version contains in-frame clones alone and is incomplete. The data show roughly 660,000 clones, 70% to 90% seen once. These data also formed part of another study, on human thymus T cells.

The sequence was collected from a boy under two years old with a congenital heart defect. V is TRBV7-8 and J is TRBJ1-1; D not resolved. Sequenced: thymocytes. The chain's CDR3 is CASSLGGWTEAFF. The CDR3 bases are TGTGCCAGCAGCTTAGGCGGATGGACTGAAGCTTTCTTT.